The 32 T cell receptor beta chains reported below all come from one sample, sequenced in a study of blood T cell repertoires in COVID-19. The protocol was immunoSEQ multiplex PCR, while the TCRdb copy is restricted to in-frame clones and leaves out a portion. The repertoire includes 150,000 to 200,000 clones, 80% to 90% of them detected once, and around 1% sits in the top ten. Sample: peripheral blood. These receptors originate from a woman aged 18 to 35 who had recovered from COVID-19.

V is TRBV18 and J is TRBJ1-2; 11 bases align to TRBD1. CDR1 and CDR2 from the germline V gene are KGHSH and LQKENI. The CDR3 has 15 amino acids. J gave up 3 bases and V 3 bases, and 3 bases lay outside the gene matches. Here the CDR3 reads CASSPWTGGDYGYTF. As DNA, the CDR3 is TGTGCCAGCTCACCCTGGACAGGGGGCGACTATGGCTACACCTTC.

The chain uses TRBV24-1 and TRBJ1-1; no definite D call. V lost 4 bases and J 5 bases, leaving 10 bases between the germline ends. Germline CDR1 KGHDR, CDR2 SFDVKD. CDR3 length equals 13 residues. CDR3 in amino acids: CATSDSTKTEAFF. The CDR3 DNA reads as TGTGCCACCAGTGACAGTACTAAAACTGAAGCTTTCTTT.

This chain uses TRBV6-1 with TRBJ1-4; a possible D gene is TRBD1 (5 bases). The germline V and J ends were trimmed by 2 bases and 10 bases, with 17 bases remaining between them. From germline, CDR1 is MNHNS and CDR2 SASEGT. The CDR3 has 15 residues. The CDR3 loop is CASSEPAGKVAKLFF. CDR3 coding DNA: TGTGCCAGCAGTGAACCCGCAGGGAAGGTGGCAAAACTGTTTTTT.

The CDR3 here is CASSNRGYEQYF. The CDR3 nucleotides are TGCGCCAGCAGCAACAGGGGATACGAGCAGTACTTC. This chain links TRBV5-1 with TRBJ2-7, with 7 bases aligning to TRBD1. This CDR3 has 12 amino acids. The germline gives CDR1 SGHRS, CDR2 YFSETQ. With V trimmed by 4 bases and J by 4 bases, 2 bases remained unmatched.

The chain couples TRBV6-5 to TRBJ1-4; 9 positions match TRBD1. Germline CDR1 and CDR2: MNHEY and SVGAGI. The CDR3 length is 15 residues. The J segment lost 8 bases and the V segment lost 5 bases, leaving 9 bases of the junction unmatched. CDR3 amino acids: CASSRLQGAGEKLFF. The CDR3 DNA is TGTGCCAGCAGTAGACTACAGGGGGCTGGGGAAAAACTGTTTTTT.

The chain recombines TRBV7-2 with TRBJ2-7, with D maybe TRBD1 (5 bases). Deletions cut 2 bases from V and 5 bases from J, with 10 bases between. CDR1 is SGHTA and CDR2 is FQGNSA in the germline V gene. CDR3 length: 13 amino acids. The CDR3 DNA sequence: TGTGCCAGCAGCTTACGCCAGGGCCACGAGCAGTACTTC. Protein product: CASSLRQGHEQYF.

V usage is TRBV7-9 and J usage is TRBJ2-4; tentative D call: TRBD1 (6 bases). The ends were cut back, 9 bases at V and 3 bases at J, with 15 bases in the middle. The CDR3 sequence is 14 residues long. From germline, CDR1 is SEHNR and CDR2 FQNEAQ (reference sequence). The CDR3 protein is CASQGNRDKNIQYF. The CDR3 coding sequence is TGTGCCAGTCAGGGGAACAGGGACAAAAACATTCAGTACTTC.

V is TRBV19 and J is TRBJ2-2, with 8 positions matching TRBD2. V lost 5 bases and J lost 1; bases outside the gene matches: 9. Germline CDR1 LNHDA, CDR2 SQIVND (reference sequence). This CDR3 contains 17 residues. The CDR3: CASSPGELAGNTGELFF. Here the CDR3 DNA reads TGTGCCAGTAGTCCCGGGGAGCTAGCGGGGAACACCGGGGAGCTGTTTTTT.

This sequence joins TRBV18 and TRBJ2-7; weak D call: TRBD1 (6 bases). The CDR3 loop spans 13 amino acids. CDR1 is KGHSH and CDR2 is LQKENI in the germline V gene. With 4 bases removed from V and 6 bases from J, the gap between germline ends came to 13 bases. The CDR3 sequence: CASSLQGMGEQYF. DNA for the CDR3: TGTGCCAGCTCACTTCAGGGGATGGGCGAGCAGTACTTC.

This rearrangement joins TRBV6-5 to TRBJ2-7; D may be TRBD1 (6 bases). CDR1 and CDR2 (germline): MNHEY, SVGAGI. There are 12 residues in the CDR3. Trimming removed 5 bases from V and 4 bases from J, with 9 bases in between. DNA for the CDR3: TGTGCCAGCAGTCCACAGGGTTACGAGCAGTACTTC. Its protein is CASSPQGYEQYF.

This chain connects TRBV13 to TRBJ2-7; D may be TRBD2 (5 bases). Trimming left V 5 bases short and J 1 base short, with 15 bases between. CDR1 is PRHDT, CDR2 FYEKMQ, per germline (reference sequence). This CDR3 comprises 15 residues. CDR3: CASSPTPRGSYEQYF. The CDR3 region has the DNA TGTGCCAGCAGCCCGACCCCCCGCGGGTCCTACGAGCAGTACTTC.

This chain links TRBV2 with TRBJ1-2, with 8 bases aligning to TRBD1. Trimming at V came to 6 bases and at J to 7 bases, leaving 4 bases not matched to a gene. The CDR3 loop spans 12 amino acids. CDR1 SNHLY and CDR2 FYNNEI come from the germline V gene. The CDR3 here is CASRGQVAGYTF. In DNA, the CDR3 is TGTGCCAGCAGGGGACAGGTTGCTGGCTACACCTTC.

This chain links TRBV7-2 with TRBJ2-7; 8 bases match TRBD1. Germline assignment: CDR1 SGHTA and CDR2 FQGNSA. The CDR3 has 17 residues. The trim removed 1 base at V and 0 bases at J, leaving 8 bases unmatched. The CDR3 DNA is TGTGCCAGCAGCTTAGTACGAGGACAGGGATCCTCCTACGAGCAGTACTTC. Residues: CASSLVRGQGSSYEQYF.

The chain joins TRBV20-1 to TRBJ2-5, with D perhaps matching TRBD2 (5 bases). CDR1 and CDR2 (germline): DFQATT, SNEGSKA (reference sequence). V was cut by 6 bases and J by 7 bases, with 6 bases left in between. There are 9 residues in the CDR3. In DNA, the CDR3 is TGCAGTGCAGAGGGGACCCAGTACTTC. Translation gives CSAEGTQYF.

The chain couples TRBV11-2 to TRBJ1-5; D gene ambiguous. Trimming removed 5 bases from V and 4 bases from J, with 6 bases in between. The CDR3 totals 12 residues. CDR1 SGHAT and CDR2 FQNNGV come from the germline V gene. Here the CDR3 DNA reads TGTGCCAGCAGCGAGGGTAATCAGCCCCAGCATTTT. It encodes CASSEGNQPQHF.

This sequence joins TRBV5-1 and TRBJ1-4; 11 bases map to TRBD1. The CDR3 extends over 18 amino acids. After removal of 3 bases from V and 0 bases from J, the junction contained 7 bases not matched to a gene. The germline V gene encodes CDR1 SGHRS and CDR2 YFSETQ. The CDR3 is CASSWGTGGTTTNEKLFF. DNA of the CDR3: TGCGCCAGCAGCTGGGGGACAGGGGGTACCACAACTAATGAAAAACTGTTTTTT.

The chain recombines TRBV7-2 with TRBJ1-6; 10 bases are shared with TRBD1. Losses at the gene ends were 5 bases for V and 9 bases for J; bases not matched to a gene: 10. This CDR3 has 16 residues. CDR1 and CDR2 from the germline V gene are SGHTA and FQGNSA. The CDR3 DNA is TGTGCCAGCAGCGGCCGGGACAGGGGCTTTTCTTCACCCCTCCACTTT. Encoded protein: CASSGRDRGFSSPLHF.

This chain links TRBV4-1 with TRBJ2-1, with 8 bases that match TRBD2. This CDR3 is 15 amino acids long. The V gene end was trimmed by 1 base and the J gene end by 7 bases; junction bases not matched to a gene: 6. Germline V CDR1 and CDR2: MGHRA, YSYEKL. This chain's CDR3 is CASSQGTSRHNEQFF. CDR3 DNA: TGCGCCAGCAGCCAAGGGACTAGCAGACATAATGAGCAGTTCTTC.

V gene TRBV30 combines with J gene TRBJ2-5, with 11 bases lining up with TRBD2. Germline CDR1 is GTSNPN and CDR2 is SVGIG (reference sequence). The CDR3 is made up of 14 amino acids. V shed 2 bases and J 5 bases; nucleotides not matched to a gene: 4. In nucleotides, the CDR3 is TGTGCCTGGAGTACGGGACTAGCGGTGGAGACCCAGTACTTC. It specifies CAWSTGLAVETQYF.

This clone was counted between two and nine times. V is TRBV14 and J is TRBJ1-1, with a weak D call TRBD1 (5 bases). The CDR3 totals 15 residues. The V end was cut by 2 bases, the J end by 4 bases, with 14 bases between. Germline assignment: CDR1 SGHDN and CDR2 FVKESK. The chain's CDR3 is CASSQLGSGGTEAFF. For the CDR3, the DNA is TGTGCCAGCAGCCAACTCGGCTCCGGGGGCACTGAAGCTTTCTTT.

The V gene is TRBV13, the J gene TRBJ1-1, with 7 nucleotides matching TRBD1. The CDR3 covers 16 residues. J was trimmed by 7 bases and V by 3 bases; bases with no gene match: 14. CDR1 PRHDT and CDR2 FYEKMQ come from the germline V gene (reference sequence). The CDR3 reads CASSFSARGIRNEAFF. DNA for the CDR3: TGTGCCAGCAGCTTTTCGGCCAGGGGGATCAGGAATGAAGCTTTCTTT.

The V call is TRBV6-2 or TRBV6-3, the J call TRBJ1-2, with 7 bases matching TRBD1. Per the germline V gene, CDR1 is MNHEY and CDR2 is SVGEGT. V lost 2 bases, J lost 1 base, and 7 bases stayed unmatched. This CDR3 contains 16 residues. CDR3 DNA: TGTGCCAGCAGTTACCCCCCGGACAGGCGTAACTATGGCTACACCTTC. Translating it yields CASSYPPDRRNYGYTF.

The chain links TRBV21-1 to TRBJ2-5; the tabulated D call, TRBD1, remains unverified against the DNA. TRBV21-1 is noted as a pseudogene. CDR3 length: 12 amino acids. CDR3 sequence: CASKRQQETQYF. CDR3 bases: TGTGCCAGCAAGCGACAGCAAGAGACCCAGTACTTC.

V gene TRBV12-2 combines with J gene TRBJ2-7; the DNA was not used to check the table's D call, TRBD1. TRBV12-2 is deemed a pseudogene. This CDR3 is 18 amino acids long. The chain's CDR3 is CASRLGYGPKRTGVGQYV. The CDR3 DNA is TGTGCAAGTCGCTTAGGGTATGGACCAAAACGGACAGGGGTCGGGCAGTACGTC.

This chain connects TRBV9 to TRBJ1-2; TRBD1 matches at 9 bases. V dropped 0 bases and J dropped 9; count of bases not matched to a gene: 6. Germline V CDR1 and CDR2: SGDLS, YYNGEE. CDR3 length equals 14 residues. In DNA form, the CDR3 reads TGTGCCAGCAGCGTAGGGGACAGGGAGCCCCGCTACACCTTC. This gives the protein CASSVGDREPRYTF.

The chain has TRBV25-1 and TRBJ2-2; TRBD2 might be the D (5 bases). Germline V lookup: CDR1 MGHDK, CDR2 SYGVNS. V lost 6 bases, J lost 2 bases, and 7 bases lay in between. The CDR3 extends over 13 amino acids. The DNA for the CDR3 is TGTGCCAGCAGGGACTTCAACACCGGGGAGCTGTTTTTT. As protein: CASRDFNTGELFF.

V usage is TRBV9 and J usage is TRBJ2-1, with D possibly matching TRBD2 (5 bases). Germline assignment: CDR1 SGDLS and CDR2 YYNGEE. This CDR3 contains 16 residues. V lost 2 bases and J lost 0, with 12 bases in between. CDR3 loop: CASSVRSGSSYNEQFF. CDR3 in DNA: TGTGCCAGCAGCGTGAGGAGCGGCAGCTCCTACAATGAGCAGTTCTTC.

The chain uses TRBV7-9 and TRBJ2-5, with D maybe TRBD2 (7 bases). Per germline, CDR1 SEHNR and CDR2 FQNEAQ (reference sequence). V shed 5 bases and J shed 2 bases, with 12 bases lying between them. The CDR3 extends over 14 amino acids. The DNA of the CDR3 is TGTGCCAGCAGCCCGGGGGGCCTGCAAGAGACCCAGTACTTC. Encoded protein: CASSPGGLQETQYF.

The table lists this clone with a count of one. This chain connects TRBV7-9 to TRBJ2-3, with a tentative D call TRBD1 (6 bases). In germline, CDR1 is SEHNR, CDR2 FQNEAQ (reference sequence). CDR3 size: 15 residues. Deletions cut 1 base from V and 4 bases from J, with 12 bases between. The chain's CDR3 is CASSLEWGLSDTQYF. In DNA, the CDR3 is TGTGCCAGCAGCTTAGAGTGGGGGCTTTCAGATACGCAGTATTTT. The full variable domain, its missing parts supplied by reference TRBV7-9 and TRBJ2-3, is DTGVSQNPRHKITKRGQNVTFRCDPISEHNRLYWYRQTLGQGPEFLTYFQNEAQLEKSRLLSDRFSAERPKGSFSTLEIQRTEQGDSAMYLCASSLEWGLSDTQYFGPGTRLTVL.

The chain employs TRBV4-1 and TRBJ1-4; TRBD1 aligns across 8 bases. J lost 3 bases, V lost 5 bases, and 5 bases had no gene match. This CDR3 is 15 amino acids long. From germline, CDR1 is MGHRA and CDR2 YSYEKL. CDR3 residues: CASSYNRGANEKLFF. In DNA, the CDR3 is TGCGCCAGCAGCTACAACAGGGGGGCTAATGAAAAACTGTTTTTT.

The chain uses TRBV10-2 and TRBJ2-1; 7 bases agree with TRBD1. In germline, CDR1 is WSHSY, CDR2 SAAADI. The CDR3 contains 13 residues. V lost 8 bases, J lost 5 bases, and 6 bases stayed unmatched. The CDR3 sequence is CASSRTGDNEQFF. CDR3 bases: TGCGCCAGCTCCCGGACAGGAGACAATGAGCAGTTCTTC.

The chain links TRBV5-6 to TRBJ2-5, with D possibly being TRBD1 (5 bases). Germline lookup yields CDR1 SGHDT and CDR2 YYEEEE. The CDR3 has 13 amino acids. V lost 6 bases and J 4 bases, leaving 13 bases between the germline ends. CDR3 coding DNA: TGTGCCAGCAATGTCCAGGGTCTAGAGACCCAGTACTTC. Amino acid sequence: CASNVQGLETQYF.